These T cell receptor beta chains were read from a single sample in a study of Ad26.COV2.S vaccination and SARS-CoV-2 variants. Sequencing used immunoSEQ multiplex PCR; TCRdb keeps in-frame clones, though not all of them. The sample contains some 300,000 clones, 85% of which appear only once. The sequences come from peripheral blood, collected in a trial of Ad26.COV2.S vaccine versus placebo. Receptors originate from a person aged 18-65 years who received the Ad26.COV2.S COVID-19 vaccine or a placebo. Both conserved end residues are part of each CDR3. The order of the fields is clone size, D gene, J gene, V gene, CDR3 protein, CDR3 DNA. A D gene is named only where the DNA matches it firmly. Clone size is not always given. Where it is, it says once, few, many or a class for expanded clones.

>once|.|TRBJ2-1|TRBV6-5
CASSSGAYNEQFF
TGTGCCAGCAGTTCCGGTGCCTACAATGAGCAGTTCTTC
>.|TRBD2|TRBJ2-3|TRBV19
CASSTGLASTDTQYF
TGTGCCAGTAGTACGGGACTAGCGAGCACAGATACGCAGTATTTT
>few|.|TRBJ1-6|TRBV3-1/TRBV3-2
CASSQDVTIWTPLHF
TGTGCCAGCAGCCAAGACGTTACGATTTGGACACCCCTCCACTTT
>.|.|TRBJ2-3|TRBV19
CASSPRRTDTQYF
TGTGCCAGTAGTCCAAGGCGCACAGATACGCAGTATTTT
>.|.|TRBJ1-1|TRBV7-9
CASSPPTGTAEAFF
TGTGCCAGCAGCCCTCCGACAGGAACGGCTGAAGCTTTCTTT
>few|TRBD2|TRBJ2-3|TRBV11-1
CASSPRGVTGTDTQYF
TGTGCCAGCAGCCCCCGGGGGGTGACGGGCACAGATACGCAGTATTTT
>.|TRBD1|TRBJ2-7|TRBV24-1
CATSELGPRDRGNSSSYEQYF
TGTGCCACCAGTGAGTTAGGCCCCCGGGACAGGGGGAACAGCAGCTCCTACGAGCAGTACTTC
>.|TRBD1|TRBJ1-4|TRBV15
CATSRSQTGGNEKLFF
TGTGCCACCAGCAGATCCCAGACAGGGGGAAATGAAAAACTGTTTTTT
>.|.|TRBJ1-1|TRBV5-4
CASSRETENTEAFF
TGTGCCAGCAGTCGAGAGACAGAGAACACTGAAGCTTTCTTT
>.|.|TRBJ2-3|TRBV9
CASSGGTPFTDTQYF
TGTGCCAGCAGCGGCGGGACACCCTTCACAGATACGCAGTATTTT
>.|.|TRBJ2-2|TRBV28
CASTLMGELFF
TGTGCCAGCACCCTAATGGGGGAGCTGTTTTTT